The next 14 T cell receptor beta chains were all read from a single sample in a study of CD8+ T cells in alopecia areata. Following RNA extraction, reverse transcription yielded cDNA that acted as the sequencing template. Profiling relied on immunoSEQ multiplex PCR, and the TCRdb table lists in-frame clones only, not all of them. The table lists more than 150,000 clones, 50% to 60% of them singletons. Noted treatment: oral pan-JAK inhibitor, 5-10 mg twice daily. The material was CD4+ T cells sorted from blood, obtained at week 4, from a patient treated with tofacitinib. These receptors were taken from a human donor with alopecia areata.

The chain couples TRBV30 to TRBJ1-1; D is undetermined. The ends were cut back, 0 bases at V and 1 base at J, with 15 bases in the middle. The CDR3 contains 16 residues. Germline assignment: CDR1 GTSNPN and CDR2 SVGIG (reference sequence). The CDR3 DNA reads TGTGCCTGGAGTGTAACCCGCACTCACAGGAACACTGAAGCTTTCTTT. This translates into CAWSVTRTHRNTEAFF.

The chain carries TRBV2 and TRBJ1-5; TRBD1 might be the D (6 bases). Germline V gives CDR1 SNHLY, CDR2 FYNNEI. This CDR3 region has 15 residues. With 8 bases removed from V and 2 bases from J, the gap between germline ends came to 16 bases. The CDR3 sequence is CASCVRQAGNQPQHF. The CDR3 region has the DNA TGTGCCAGCTGCGTCCGACAGGCGGGCAATCAGCCCCAGCATTTT.

J is TRBJ2-7 and V is TRBV30; D uncertain. CDR3 length: 12 amino acids. Germline CDR1 reads GTSNPN; CDR2 reads SVGIG (reference sequence). V was shortened by 2 bases and J by 2 bases, with 7 bases between the two germline ends. The CDR3: CAWSPPTYEQYF. The CDR3 DNA reads TGTGCCTGGAGTCCTCCCACCTACGAGCAGTACTTC.

CDR3 region: CSQFEGTGGQETQYF. CDR3 nucleotide sequence: TGCAGCCAATTTGAGGGGACAGGAGGACAAGAGACCCAGTACTTC. This chain links TRBV29-1 with TRBJ2-5; 8 bases align to TRBD1. Germline values: CDR1 SQVTM, CDR2 ANQGSEA. Trimming cost V 8 bases and J 2 bases; bases outside gene matches: 13. The CDR3 length is 15 residues.

The chain is built from TRBV30 and TRBJ1-1; maybe TRBD1 (6 bases). Deletions cut 2 bases from V and 4 bases from J, with 14 bases between. This CDR3 has 14 residues. The germline V gene encodes CDR1 GTSNPN and CDR2 SVGIG (reference sequence). CDR3 amino acids: CAWSQGGAGTEAFF. The DNA of the CDR3 is TGTGCCTGGAGTCAAGGGGGGGCCGGCACTGAAGCTTTCTTT.

This clone was seen a handful of times. At one end the junction does not follow the germline gene, possibly because of a read error. The chain has TRBV10-3 and TRBJ2-7; D is perhaps TRBD2 (6 bases). Germline CDR1 and CDR2: ENHRY and SYGVKD. This CDR3 region has 17 residues. The CDR3 sequence is CATSTQTGTLSSYEQYF. In nucleotides, the CDR3 is TGTGCCACCAGTACCCAGACCGGGACTCTTAGCTCCTACGAGCAGTACTTC.

Concerning this clone itself: Additional DNA sequences in this sample encode the identical CDR3. V and J are TRBV29-1 and TRBJ2-3; 7 positions agree with TRBD1. The J segment lost 4 bases and the V segment lost 3 bases, leaving 4 bases of the junction unmatched. The CDR3 sequence is 13 residues long. The germline CDR1 and CDR2 sequences are SQVTM and ANQGSEA. As DNA, the CDR3 is TGCAGCGTTGACAGGGGGTTGCCAGATACGCAGTATTTT. Residues: CSVDRGLPDTQYF.

This clone has only a few counts. The V and J genes are TRBV5-6 and TRBJ2-2; TRBD1 agrees at 7 bases. Trimming cost V 4 bases and J 0 bases; bases outside gene matches: 6. Germline loops: CDR1 SGHDT, CDR2 YYEEEE. This CDR3 is 16 amino acids long. The CDR3 reads CASSSTGTANTGELFF. For the CDR3, the DNA is TGTGCCAGCAGCAGTACCGGGACAGCGAACACCGGGGAGCTGTTTTTT. Based on the CDR3 plus reference TRBV5-6 and TRBJ2-2, the full variable domain is DAGVTQSPTHLIKTRGQQVTLRCSPKSGHDTVSWYQQALGQGPQFIFQYYEEEERQRGNFPDRFSGHQFPNYSSELNVNALLLGDSALYLCASSSTGTANTGELFFGEGSRLTVL.

This clone has only a few counts. The chain joins TRBV25-1 to TRBJ1-2, with 7 bases lining up with TRBD1. V lost 8 bases and J lost 8; bases outside the gene matches: 5. This CDR3 contains 11 residues. CDR1 is MGHDK and CDR2 is SYGVNS in the germline V gene. The CDR3 is CASVQGSGYTF. CDR3 DNA: TGTGCCAGCGTACAGGGGAGCGGCTACACCTTC.

V gene TRBV9 combines with J gene TRBJ2-5, with 14 bases identical to TRBD2. V lost 4 bases to trimming and J lost 5 bases; unmatched junction nucleotides: 4. Per the germline V gene, CDR1 is SGDLS and CDR2 is YYNGEE. The length of the CDR3 is 15 residues. The CDR3 spells CASSTRTSGGETQYF. The CDR3, as DNA: TGTGCCAGCAGCACCCGGACTAGCGGGGGGGAGACCCAGTACTTC.

This clone was seen more than once but under ten times. This sequence joins TRBV11-2 and TRBJ2-1; D perhaps matches TRBD1 (5 bases). Trimming took off 4 bases at V and 4 bases at J, with 11 bases between the two ends. The CDR3 totals 14 residues. CDR1 is SGHAT and CDR2 is FQNNGV in the germline V gene. Here the CDR3 reads CASSSLGVYNEQFF. The CDR3 DNA sequence: TGTGCCAGCAGCTCCCTAGGGGTTTACAATGAGCAGTTCTTC.

This chain links TRBV7-3 with TRBJ2-5; D gene uncertain. Germline V gene sequence: CDR1 SGHTA, CDR2 FQGTGA. Deletions cut 2 bases from V and 9 bases from J, with 13 bases between. The CDR3 has 13 residues. The DNA for the CDR3 is TGTGCCAGCAGCTTACTCCCTGAACGGGCCCAGTACTTC. It encodes CASSLLPERAQYF.

This chain uses TRBV2 with TRBJ1-5; D perhaps matches TRBD1 (5 bases). Germline assignment: CDR1 SNHLY and CDR2 FYNNEI. Trimming removed 6 bases from V and 3 bases from J, with 9 bases in between. This CDR3 contains 13 residues. The CDR3 region is CASSRDFNQPQHF. In DNA form, the CDR3 reads TGTGCCAGCAGCCGGGACTTCAATCAGCCCCAGCATTTT.

This chain links TRBV6-5 with TRBJ1-6; the D gene is possibly TRBD1 (6 bases). Germline V gene lookup returns CDR1 MNHEY and CDR2 SVGAGI. Trimming pared 5 bases from V and 5 bases from J, leaving 10 bases between. The CDR3 totals 14 residues. CDR3 DNA sequence: TGTGCCAGCAGTCGACAGGCTAATAATTCACCCCTCCACTTT. This translates into CASSRQANNSPLHF.